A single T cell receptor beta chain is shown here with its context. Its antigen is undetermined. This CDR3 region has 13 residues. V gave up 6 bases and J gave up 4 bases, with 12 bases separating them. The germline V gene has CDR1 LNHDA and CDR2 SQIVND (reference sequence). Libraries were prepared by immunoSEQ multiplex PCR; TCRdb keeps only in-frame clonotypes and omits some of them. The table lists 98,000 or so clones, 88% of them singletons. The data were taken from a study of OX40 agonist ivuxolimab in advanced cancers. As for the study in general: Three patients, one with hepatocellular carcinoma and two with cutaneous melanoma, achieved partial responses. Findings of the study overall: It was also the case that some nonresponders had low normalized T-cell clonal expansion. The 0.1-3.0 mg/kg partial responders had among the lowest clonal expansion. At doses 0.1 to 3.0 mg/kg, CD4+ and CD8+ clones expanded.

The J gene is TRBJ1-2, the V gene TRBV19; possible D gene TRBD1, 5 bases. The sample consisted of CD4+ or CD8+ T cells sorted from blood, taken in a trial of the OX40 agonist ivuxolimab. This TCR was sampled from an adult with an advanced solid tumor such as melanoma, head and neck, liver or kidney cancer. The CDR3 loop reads CASSRDPSYGYTF. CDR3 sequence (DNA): TGTGCCAGTAGCCGGGACCCTTCCTATGGCTACACCTTC.